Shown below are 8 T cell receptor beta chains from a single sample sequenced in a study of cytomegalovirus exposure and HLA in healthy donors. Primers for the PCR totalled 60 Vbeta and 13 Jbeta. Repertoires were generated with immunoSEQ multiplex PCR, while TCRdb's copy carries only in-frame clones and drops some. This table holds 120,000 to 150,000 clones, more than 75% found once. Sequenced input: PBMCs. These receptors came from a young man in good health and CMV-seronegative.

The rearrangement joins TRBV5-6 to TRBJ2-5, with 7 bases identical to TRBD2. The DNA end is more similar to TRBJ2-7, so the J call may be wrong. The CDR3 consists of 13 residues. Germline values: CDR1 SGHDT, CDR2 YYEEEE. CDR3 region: CASSWGGVYEQYF. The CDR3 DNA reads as TGTGCCAGCAGCTGGGGGGGTGTCTACGAGCAGTACTTC.

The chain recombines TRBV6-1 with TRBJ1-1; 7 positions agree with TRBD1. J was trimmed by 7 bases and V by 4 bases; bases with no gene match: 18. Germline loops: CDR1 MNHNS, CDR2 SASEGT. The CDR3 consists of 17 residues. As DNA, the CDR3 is TGTGCCAGCAGTGGCGCAAGAAGGGGCAGGGGGGCGGGTGAAGCTTTCTTT. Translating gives CASSGARRGRGAGEAFF.

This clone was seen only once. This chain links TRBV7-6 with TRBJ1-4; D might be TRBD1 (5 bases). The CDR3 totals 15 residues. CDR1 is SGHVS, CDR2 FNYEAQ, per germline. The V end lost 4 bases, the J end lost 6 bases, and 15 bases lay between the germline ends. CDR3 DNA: TGTGCCAGCAGCTGGACACTTTCGCCGGATGAAAAACTGTTTTTT. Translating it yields CASSWTLSPDEKLFF.

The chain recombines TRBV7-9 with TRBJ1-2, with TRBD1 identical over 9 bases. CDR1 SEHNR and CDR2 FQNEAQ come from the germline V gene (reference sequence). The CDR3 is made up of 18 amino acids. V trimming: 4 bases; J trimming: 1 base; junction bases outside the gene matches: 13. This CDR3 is CASSSPPGQGWYNYGYTF. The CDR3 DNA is TGTGCCAGCAGCTCCCCTCCGGGACAGGGTTGGTATAACTATGGCTACACCTTC.

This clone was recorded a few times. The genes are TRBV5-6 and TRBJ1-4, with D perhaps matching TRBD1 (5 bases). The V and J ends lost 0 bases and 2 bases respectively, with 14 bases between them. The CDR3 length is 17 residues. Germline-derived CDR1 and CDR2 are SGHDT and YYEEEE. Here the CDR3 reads CASSLAAAGTTNEKLFF. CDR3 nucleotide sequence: TGTGCCAGCAGCTTGGCCGCGGCAGGGACTACTAATGAAAAACTGTTTTTT. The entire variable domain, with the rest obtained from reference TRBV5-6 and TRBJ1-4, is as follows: DAGVTQSPTHLIKTRGQQVTLRCSPKSGHDTVSWYQQALGQGPQFIFQYYEEEERQRGNFPDRFSGHQFPNYSSELNVNALLLGDSALYLCASSLAAAGTTNEKLFFGSGTQLSVL.

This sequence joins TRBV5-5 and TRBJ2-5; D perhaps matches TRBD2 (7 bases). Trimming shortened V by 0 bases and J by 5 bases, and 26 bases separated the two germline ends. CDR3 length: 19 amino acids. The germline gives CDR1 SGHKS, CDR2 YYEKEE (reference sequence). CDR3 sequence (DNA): TGTGCCAGCAGCTTGGGCGGAGAAGGGTTGCGGGGGCCCAGGGAGACCCAGTACTTC. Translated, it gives CASSLGGEGLRGPRETQYF.

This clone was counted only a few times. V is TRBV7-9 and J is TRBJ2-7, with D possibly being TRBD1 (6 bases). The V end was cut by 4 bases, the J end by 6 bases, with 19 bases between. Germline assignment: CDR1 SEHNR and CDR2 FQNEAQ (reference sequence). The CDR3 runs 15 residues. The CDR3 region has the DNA TGTGCCAGCAGCTCTTGGGGGCAGGGGCCGGCCGAGCAGTACTTC. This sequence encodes CASSSWGQGPAEQYF. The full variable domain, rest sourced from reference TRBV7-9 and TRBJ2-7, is DTGVSQNPRHKITKRGQNVTFRCDPISEHNRLYWYRQTLGQGPEFLTYFQNEAQLEKSRLLSDRFSAERPKGSFSTLEIQRTEQGDSAMYLCASSSWGQGPAEQYFGPGTRLTVT.

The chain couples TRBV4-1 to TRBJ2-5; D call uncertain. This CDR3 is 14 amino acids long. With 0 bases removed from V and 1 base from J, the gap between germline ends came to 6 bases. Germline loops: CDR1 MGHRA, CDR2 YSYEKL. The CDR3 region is CASSQDWAQETQYF. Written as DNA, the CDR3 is TGCGCCAGCAGCCAAGATTGGGCCCAAGAGACCCAGTACTTC.